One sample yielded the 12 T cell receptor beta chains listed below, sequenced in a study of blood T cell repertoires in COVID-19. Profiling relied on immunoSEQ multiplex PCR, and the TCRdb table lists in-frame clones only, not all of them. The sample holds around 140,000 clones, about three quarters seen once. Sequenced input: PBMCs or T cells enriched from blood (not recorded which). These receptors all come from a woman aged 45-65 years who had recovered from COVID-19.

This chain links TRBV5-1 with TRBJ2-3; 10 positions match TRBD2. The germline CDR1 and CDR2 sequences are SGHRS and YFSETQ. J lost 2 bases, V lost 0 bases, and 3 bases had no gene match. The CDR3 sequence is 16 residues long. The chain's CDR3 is CASSLELAGITDTQYF. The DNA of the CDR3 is TGCGCCAGCAGCTTGGAACTAGCGGGGATCACAGATACGCAGTATTTT.

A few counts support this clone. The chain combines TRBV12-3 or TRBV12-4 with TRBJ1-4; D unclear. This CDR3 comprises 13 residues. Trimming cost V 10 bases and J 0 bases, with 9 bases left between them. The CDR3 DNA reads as TGTGCCACCCGAGGAGCAACTAATGAAAAACTGTTTTTT. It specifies CATRGATNEKLFF.

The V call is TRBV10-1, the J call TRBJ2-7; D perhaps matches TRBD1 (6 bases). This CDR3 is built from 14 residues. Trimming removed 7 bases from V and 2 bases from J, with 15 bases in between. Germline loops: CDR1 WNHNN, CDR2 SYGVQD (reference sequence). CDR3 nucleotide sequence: TGCGCCAGCACCCCAGGCAGGGGTCCCTACGAGCAGTACTTC. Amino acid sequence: CASTPGRGPYEQYF.

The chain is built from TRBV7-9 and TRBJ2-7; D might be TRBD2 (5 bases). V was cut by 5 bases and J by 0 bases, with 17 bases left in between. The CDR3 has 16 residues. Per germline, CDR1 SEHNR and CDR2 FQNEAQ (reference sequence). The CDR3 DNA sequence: TGTGCCAGCAGCCAGGCCTTCCGGGAAGGCTCCTACGAGCAGTACTTC. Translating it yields CASSQAFREGSYEQYF.

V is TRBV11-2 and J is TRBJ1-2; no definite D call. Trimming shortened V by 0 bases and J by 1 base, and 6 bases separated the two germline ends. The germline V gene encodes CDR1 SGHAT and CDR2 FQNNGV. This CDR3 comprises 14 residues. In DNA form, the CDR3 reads TGTGCCAGCAGCTTAGAACAGTTTAACTATGGCTACACCTTC. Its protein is CASSLEQFNYGYTF.

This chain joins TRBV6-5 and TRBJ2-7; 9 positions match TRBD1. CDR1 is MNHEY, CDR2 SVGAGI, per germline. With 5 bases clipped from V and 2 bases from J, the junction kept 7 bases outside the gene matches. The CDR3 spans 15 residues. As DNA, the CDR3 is TGTGCCAGCAGTCAAACAGGGGGCCTAACCTACGAGCAGTACTTC. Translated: CASSQTGGLTYEQYF.

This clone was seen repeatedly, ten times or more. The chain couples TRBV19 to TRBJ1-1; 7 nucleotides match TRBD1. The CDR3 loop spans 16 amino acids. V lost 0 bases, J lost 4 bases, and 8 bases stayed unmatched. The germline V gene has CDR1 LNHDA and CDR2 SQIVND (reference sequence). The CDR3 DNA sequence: TGTGCCAGTAGTATAGATTTCCGACAGGGTTCCACTGAAGCTTTCTTT. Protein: CASSIDFRQGSTEAFF.

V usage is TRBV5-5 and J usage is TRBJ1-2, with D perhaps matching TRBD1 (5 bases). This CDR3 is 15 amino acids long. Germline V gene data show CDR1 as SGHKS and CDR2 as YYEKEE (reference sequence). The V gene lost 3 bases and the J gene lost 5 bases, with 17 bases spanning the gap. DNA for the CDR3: TGTGCCAGCAGCTCAAGATTGGGACTGACTTATGGCTACACCTTC. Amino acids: CASSSRLGLTYGYTF.

CDR3 region: CASKRQGASGNTIYF. CDR3 in DNA: TGTGCCAGCAAGAGACAGGGTGCCTCTGGAAACACCATATATTTT. The chain couples TRBV28 to TRBJ1-3; TRBD1 matches at 7 bases. Germline values: CDR1 MDHEN, CDR2 SYDVKM. This CDR3 has 15 amino acids. The V segment lost 7 bases and the J segment 0 bases; nucleotides outside the gene matches: 6.

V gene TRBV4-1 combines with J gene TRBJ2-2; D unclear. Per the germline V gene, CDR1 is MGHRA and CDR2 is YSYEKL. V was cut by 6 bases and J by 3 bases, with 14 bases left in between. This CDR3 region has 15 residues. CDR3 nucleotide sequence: TGCGCCAGCAGGGTCGGTGCATTCGACACCGGGGAGCTGTTTTTT. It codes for CASRVGAFDTGELFF.

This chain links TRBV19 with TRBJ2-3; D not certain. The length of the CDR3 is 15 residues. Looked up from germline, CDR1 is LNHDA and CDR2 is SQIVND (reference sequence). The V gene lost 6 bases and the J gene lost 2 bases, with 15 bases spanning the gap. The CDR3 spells CASSPSSTTTDTQYF. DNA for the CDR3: TGTGCCAGTAGCCCCTCGAGTACCACCACAGATACGCAGTATTTT.

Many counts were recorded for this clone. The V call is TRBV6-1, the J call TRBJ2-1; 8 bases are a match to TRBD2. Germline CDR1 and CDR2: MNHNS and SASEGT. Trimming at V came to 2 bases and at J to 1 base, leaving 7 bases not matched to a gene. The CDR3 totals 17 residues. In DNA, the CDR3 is TGTGCCAGCAGTGAATTCGGGACTAGTCTTTCCTACAATGAGCAGTTCTTC. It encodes CASSEFGTSLSYNEQFF.